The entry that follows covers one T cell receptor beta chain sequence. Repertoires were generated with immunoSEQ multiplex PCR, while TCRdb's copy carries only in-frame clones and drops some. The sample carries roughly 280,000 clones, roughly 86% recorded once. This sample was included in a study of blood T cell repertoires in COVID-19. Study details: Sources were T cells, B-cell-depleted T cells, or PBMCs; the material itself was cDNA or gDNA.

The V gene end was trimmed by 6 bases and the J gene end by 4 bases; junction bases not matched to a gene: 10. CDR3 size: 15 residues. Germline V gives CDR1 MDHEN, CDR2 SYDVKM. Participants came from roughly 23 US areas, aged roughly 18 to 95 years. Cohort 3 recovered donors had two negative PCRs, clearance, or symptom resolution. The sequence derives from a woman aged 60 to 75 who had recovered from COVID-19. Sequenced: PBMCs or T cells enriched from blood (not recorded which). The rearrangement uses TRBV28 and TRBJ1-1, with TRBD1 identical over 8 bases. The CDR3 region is CASRGQAEVGTEAFF. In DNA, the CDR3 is TGTGCCAGCAGGGGACAGGCGGAAGTTGGCACTGAAGCTTTCTTT.